The clone carrying this TCR beta chain was picked up one time. This sample is part of a study of blood T cell repertoires in COVID-19. Study summary: Collection of acute and convalescent COVID-19 samples took place in the United States, Italy and Spain. The analysed material was cDNA or gDNA that came from T cells, B-cell-depleted T cells, or PBMCs.

In germline, CDR1 is MNHEY, CDR2 SVGAGI. V trimming: 5 bases; J trimming: 8 bases; junction bases outside the gene matches: 9. The CDR3 loop spans 14 amino acids. Per the original data handling: Researchers report that nucleated cell counts were estimated from reference gene primer amplification. Assay used: immunoSEQ multiplex PCR; TCRdb lists only in-frame clones, some missing. The V and J calls and clone size were taken over from that table, and D and trimming were inferred from the DNA. The table lists approximately 240,000 clones, about 80% of them singletons, with roughly 2.4% in the top ten. The chain carries TRBV6-5 and TRBJ1-2; TRBD1 matches at 9 bases. Sequences were obtained from peripheral blood. This receptor was taken from a woman in her sixties or seventies with acute or convalescent COVID-19. The DNA of the CDR3 is TGTGCCAGCAGTCCAACGGACAGGGGAGGAGGCTACACCTTC. It codes for CASSPTDRGGGYTF.